This TCR beta chain is drawn from a study of cytomegalovirus exposure and HLA in healthy donors. Study results and limitations: A later analysis by the authors found several of the most significant clusters apparently linked to common viral pathogens.

PCR primers comprised 60 Vbeta and 13 Jbeta primers. Sequencing was performed with immunoSEQ multiplex PCR; in TCRdb, only in-frame clones are kept and a portion is missing. The table records over 100,000 clones, about 80% of them present only once. Unmatched junction bases numbered 14, after V lost 3 bases and J lost 0 bases. The CDR3 is made up of 19 amino acids. Germline assignment: CDR1 SGHRS and CDR2 YFSETQ. This clone was counted only a few times. Its specificity is unknown. Material for sequencing was PBMCs. The genes are TRBV5-1 and TRBJ2-1; TRBD2 agrees at 8 bases. The clonotype comes from a woman in her 40s in good health and CMV-seropositive. The CDR3 coding sequence is TGCGCCAGCAGCTCCCAAGGTGGCGGGGGGACTCCCTCCTACAATGAGCAGTTCTTC. The encoded protein is CASSSQGGGGTPSYNEQFF.